This TCR beta chain was documented in a study of blood T cell repertoires in COVID-19. About the study: From the United States, Italy and Spain came samples of acute and convalescent COVID-19. Sources were T cells, B-cell-depleted T cells, or PBMCs; the material itself was cDNA or gDNA.

Authors' methods: By means of reference gene primer amplification, nucleated cell counts were estimated. Method: immunoSEQ multiplex PCR; TCRdb's copy keeps in-frame clones and lacks some. The V and J calls and the clone size are those of that table, but D and trimming were determined from the DNA. The sample holds around 130,000 clones; 88% are singletons and the top ten take over 2%. V was cut by 6 bases and J by 5 bases, with 13 bases left in between. This CDR3 comprises 14 residues. Germline-derived CDR1 and CDR2 are SGHNT and YENEEA. The material sequenced was peripheral blood. The V call is TRBV11-3, the J call TRBJ1-4; a weak D match, TRBD1 (5 bases). The TCR was taken from a human donor with COVID-19, enrolled during active disease. The donor label of this sample is uncertain. Written as DNA, the CDR3 is TGTGCCAGCAGGACGACAGAGAACAATGAAAAACTGTTTTTT. It specifies CASRTTENNEKLFF. The whole variable domain, filled in from reference TRBV11-3 and TRBJ1-4, reads EAGVVQSPRYKIIEKKQPVAFWCNPISGHNTLYWYLQNLGQGPELLIRYENEEAVDDSQLPKDRFSAERLKGVDSTLKIQPAELGDSAVYLCASRTTENNEKLFFGSGTQLSVL.